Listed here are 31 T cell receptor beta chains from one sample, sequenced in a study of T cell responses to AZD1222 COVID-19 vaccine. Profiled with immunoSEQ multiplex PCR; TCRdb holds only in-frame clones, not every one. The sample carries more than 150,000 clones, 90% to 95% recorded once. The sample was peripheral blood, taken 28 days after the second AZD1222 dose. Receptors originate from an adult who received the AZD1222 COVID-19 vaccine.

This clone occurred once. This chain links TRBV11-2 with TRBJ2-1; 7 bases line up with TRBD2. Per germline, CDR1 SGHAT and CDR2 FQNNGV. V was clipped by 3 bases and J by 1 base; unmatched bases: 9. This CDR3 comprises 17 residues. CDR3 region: CASSFPGGFSSYNEQFF. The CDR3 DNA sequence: TGTGCCAGCAGCTTCCCCGGGGGGTTTTCTTCCTACAATGAGCAGTTCTTC. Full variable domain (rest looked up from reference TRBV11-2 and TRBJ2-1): EAGVAQSPRYKIIEKRQSVAFWCNPISGHATLYWYQQILGQGPKLLIQFQNNGVVDDSQLPKDRFSAERLKGVDSTLKIQPAKLEDSAVYLCASSFPGGFSSYNEQFFGPGTRLTVL.

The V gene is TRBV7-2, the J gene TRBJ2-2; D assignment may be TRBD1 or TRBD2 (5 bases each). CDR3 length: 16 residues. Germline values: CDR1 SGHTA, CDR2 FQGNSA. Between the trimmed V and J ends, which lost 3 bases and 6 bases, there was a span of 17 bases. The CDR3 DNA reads TGTGCCAGCAGCTTTTACGAGGGGCGCGGATCCGGGGAGCTGTTTTTT. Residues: CASSFYEGRGSGELFF.

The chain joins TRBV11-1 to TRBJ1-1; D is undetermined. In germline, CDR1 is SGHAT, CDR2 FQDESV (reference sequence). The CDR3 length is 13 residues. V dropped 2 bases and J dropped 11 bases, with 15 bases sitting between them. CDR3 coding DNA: TGTGCCAGCAGCTTATCGGATAAGTCGATGGCTTTCTTT. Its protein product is CASSLSDKSMAFF.

The CDR3 DNA reads as TGTGCCAGCAGCTTATTGGGACACAACACCGGGGAGCTGTTTTTT. Its translation: CASSLLGHNTGELFF. The chain has TRBV7-2 and TRBJ2-2, with D possibly matching TRBD1 (6 bases). The CDR3 runs to 15 residues. CDR1 and CDR2 (germline): SGHTA, FQGNSA. Trimming left V 2 bases short and J 2 bases short, with 9 bases between. The entire variable domain, with the rest obtained from reference TRBV7-2 and TRBJ2-2, is as follows: GAGVSQSPSNKVTEKGKDVELRCDPISGHTALYWYRQSLGQGLEFLIYFQGNSAPDKSGLPSDRFSAERTGGSVSTLTIQRTQQEDSAVYLCASSLLGHNTGELFFGEGSRLTVL.

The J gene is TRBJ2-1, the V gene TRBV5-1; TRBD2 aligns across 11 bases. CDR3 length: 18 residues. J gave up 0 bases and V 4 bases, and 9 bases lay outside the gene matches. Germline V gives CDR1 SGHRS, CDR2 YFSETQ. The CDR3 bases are TGCGCCAGCAGCCCTCTAGCGGGGGGTTTGAGCTCCTACAATGAGCAGTTCTTC. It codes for CASSPLAGGLSSYNEQFF.

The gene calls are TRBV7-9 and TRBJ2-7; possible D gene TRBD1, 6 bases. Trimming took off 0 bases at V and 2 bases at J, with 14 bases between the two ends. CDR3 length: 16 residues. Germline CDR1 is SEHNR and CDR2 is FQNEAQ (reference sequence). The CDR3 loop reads CASSLASTGIPYEQYF. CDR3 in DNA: TGTGCCAGCAGCTTAGCGAGCACAGGGATACCCTACGAGCAGTACTTC.

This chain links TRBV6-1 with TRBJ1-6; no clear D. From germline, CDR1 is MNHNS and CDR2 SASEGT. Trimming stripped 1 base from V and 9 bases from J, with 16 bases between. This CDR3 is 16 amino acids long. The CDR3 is CASSEVGGSAGSPLHF. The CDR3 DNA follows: TGTGCCAGCAGTGAAGTTGGTGGGTCCGCAGGTTCACCCCTCCACTTT.

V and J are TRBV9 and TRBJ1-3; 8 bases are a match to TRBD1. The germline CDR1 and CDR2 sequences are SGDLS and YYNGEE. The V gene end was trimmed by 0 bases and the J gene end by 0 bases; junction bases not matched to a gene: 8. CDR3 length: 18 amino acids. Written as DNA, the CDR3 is TGTGCCAGCAGCGTAGACCCAGGGGGCACCAGCTCTGGAAACACCATATATTTT. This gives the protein CASSVDPGGTSSGNTIYF.

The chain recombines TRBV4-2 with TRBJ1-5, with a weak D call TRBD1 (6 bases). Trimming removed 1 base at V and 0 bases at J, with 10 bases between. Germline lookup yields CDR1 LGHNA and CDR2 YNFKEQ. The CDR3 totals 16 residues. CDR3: CASSQAVQGSNQPQHF. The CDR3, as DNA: TGTGCCAGCAGCCAAGCAGTACAGGGTAGCAATCAGCCCCAGCATTTT.

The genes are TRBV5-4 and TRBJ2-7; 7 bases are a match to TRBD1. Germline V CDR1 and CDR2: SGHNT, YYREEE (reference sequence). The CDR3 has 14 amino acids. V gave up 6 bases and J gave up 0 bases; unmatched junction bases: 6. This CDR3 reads CASNQDRSSYEQYF. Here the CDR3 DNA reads TGTGCCAGCAACCAGGACAGGAGCTCCTACGAGCAGTACTTC.

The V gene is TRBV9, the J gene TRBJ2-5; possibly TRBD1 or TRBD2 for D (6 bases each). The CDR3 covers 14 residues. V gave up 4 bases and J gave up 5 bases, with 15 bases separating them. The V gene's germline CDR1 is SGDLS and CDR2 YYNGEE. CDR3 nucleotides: TGTGCCAGCAGCCCCTCACAGGGAGGTGAGACCCAGTACTTC. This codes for CASSPSQGGETQYF.

CDR3 protein: CASSRPAESNYGYTF. Written as DNA, the CDR3 is TGTGCCAGCAGTCGGCCTGCAGAATCTAACTATGGCTACACCTTC. The chain joins TRBV6-5 to TRBJ1-2, with D unclear. Per germline, CDR1 MNHEY and CDR2 SVGAGI. The CDR3 is 15 amino acids. Between the trimmed V and J ends, which lost 5 bases and 0 bases, there was a span of 13 bases.

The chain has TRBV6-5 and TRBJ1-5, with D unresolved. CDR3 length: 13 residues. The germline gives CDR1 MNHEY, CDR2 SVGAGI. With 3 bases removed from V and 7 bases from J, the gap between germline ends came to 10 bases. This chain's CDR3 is CASSYTRVQPQHF. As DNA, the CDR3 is TGTGCCAGCAGTTATACGAGGGTACAGCCCCAGCATTTT.

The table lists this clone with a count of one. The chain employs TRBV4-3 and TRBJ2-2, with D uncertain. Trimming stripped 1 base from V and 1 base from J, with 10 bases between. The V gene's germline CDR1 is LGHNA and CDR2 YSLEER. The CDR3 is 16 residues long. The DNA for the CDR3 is TGCGCCAGCAGCCAAGGACCCGCCCTGAACACCGGGGAGCTGTTTTTT. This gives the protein CASSQGPALNTGELFF.

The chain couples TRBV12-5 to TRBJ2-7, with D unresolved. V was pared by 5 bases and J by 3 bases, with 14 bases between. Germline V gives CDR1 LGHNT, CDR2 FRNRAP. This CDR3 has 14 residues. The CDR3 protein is CASGPNPGSYEQYF. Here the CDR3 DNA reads TGTGCTAGTGGTCCCAACCCGGGCAGCTACGAGCAGTACTTC. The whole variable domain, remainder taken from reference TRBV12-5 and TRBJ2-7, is DARVTQTPRHKVTEMGQEVTMRCQPILGHNTVFWYRQTMMQGLELLAYFRNRAPLDDSGMPKDRFSAEMPDATLATLKIQPSEPRDSAVYFCASGPNPGSYEQYFGPGTRLTVT.

The CDR3 DNA sequence: TGTGCCAGCAGCTCCGGGTCGTTCCACGAGCAGTACTTC. Amino acid sequence: CASSSGSFHEQYF. The chain employs TRBV27 and TRBJ2-7; no reliable D call. There are 13 residues in the CDR3. The ends were cut back, 6 bases at V and 5 bases at J, with 14 bases in the middle. In germline, CDR1 is MNHEY, CDR2 SMNVEV (reference sequence).

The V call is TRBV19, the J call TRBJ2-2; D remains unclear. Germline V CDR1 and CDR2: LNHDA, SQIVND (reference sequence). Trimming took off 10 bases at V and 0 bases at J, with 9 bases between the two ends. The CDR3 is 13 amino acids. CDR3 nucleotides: TGTGCCACTCGGTCAGCGAACACCGGGGAGCTGTTTTTT. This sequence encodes CATRSANTGELFF. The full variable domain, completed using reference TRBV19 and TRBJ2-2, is DGGITQSPKYLFRKEGQNVTLSCEQNLNHDAMYWYRQDPGQGLRLIYYSQIVNDFQKGDIAEGYSVSREKKESFPLTVTSAQKNPTAFYLCATRSANTGELFFGEGSRLTVL.

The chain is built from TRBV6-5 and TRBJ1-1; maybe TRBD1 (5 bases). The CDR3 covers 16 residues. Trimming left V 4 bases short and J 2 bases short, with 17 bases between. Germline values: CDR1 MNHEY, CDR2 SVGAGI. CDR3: CASSSRVGPVNTEAFF. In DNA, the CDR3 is TGTGCCAGCAGTTCACGAGTGGGACCCGTCAACACTGAAGCTTTCTTT.

Here the CDR3 reads CASSHDGIRDTQYF. DNA of the CDR3: TGTGCCAGCAGCCACGACGGGATTAGGGATACGCAGTATTTT. This chain uses TRBV7-2 with TRBJ2-3; tentative D call: TRBD2 (5 bases). Germline V lookup: CDR1 SGHTA, CDR2 FQGNSA. This CDR3 is built from 14 residues. The V and J ends lost 5 bases and 6 bases respectively, with 15 bases between them.

The CDR3 sequence: CASSSPPGVLNTEAFF. CDR3 nucleotide sequence: TGTGCCAGCAGTTCACCACCAGGGGTTCTGAACACTGAAGCTTTCTTT. The rearrangement links TRBV28 to TRBJ1-1; the D gene is possibly TRBD1 (6 bases). Germline assignment: CDR1 MDHEN and CDR2 SYDVKM. CDR3 length: 16 amino acids. Trimming took off 4 bases at V and 0 bases at J, with 15 bases between the two ends.

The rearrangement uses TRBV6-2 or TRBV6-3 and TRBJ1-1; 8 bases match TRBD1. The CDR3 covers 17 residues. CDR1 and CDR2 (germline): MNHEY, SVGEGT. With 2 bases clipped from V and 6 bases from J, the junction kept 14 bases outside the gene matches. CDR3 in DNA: TGTGCCAGCAGTTACGACGAAACCTTGGACAGGGAGTCTGAAGCTTTCTTT. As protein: CASSYDETLDRESEAFF.

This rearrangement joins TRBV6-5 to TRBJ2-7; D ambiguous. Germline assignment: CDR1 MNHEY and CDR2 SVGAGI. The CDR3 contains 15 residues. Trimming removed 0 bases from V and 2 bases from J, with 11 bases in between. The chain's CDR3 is CASSYSLLGTYEQYF. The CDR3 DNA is TGTGCCAGCAGTTACTCGCTTCTGGGAACCTACGAGCAGTACTTC.

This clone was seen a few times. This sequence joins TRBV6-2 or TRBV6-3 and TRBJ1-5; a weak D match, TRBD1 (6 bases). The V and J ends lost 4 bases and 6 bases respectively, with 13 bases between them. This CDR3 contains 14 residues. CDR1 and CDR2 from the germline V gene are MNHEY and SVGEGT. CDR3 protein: CASSLTGIPQPQHF. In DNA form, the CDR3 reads TGTGCCAGCAGTTTAACAGGGATTCCTCAGCCCCAGCATTTT.

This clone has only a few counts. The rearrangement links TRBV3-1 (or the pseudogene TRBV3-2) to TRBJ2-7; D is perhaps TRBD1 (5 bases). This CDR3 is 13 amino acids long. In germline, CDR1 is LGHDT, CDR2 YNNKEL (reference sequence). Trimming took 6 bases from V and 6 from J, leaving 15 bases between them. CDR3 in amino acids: CASRLGDVGEQYF. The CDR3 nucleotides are TGTGCCAGCAGGTTAGGGGATGTGGGCGAGCAGTACTTC.

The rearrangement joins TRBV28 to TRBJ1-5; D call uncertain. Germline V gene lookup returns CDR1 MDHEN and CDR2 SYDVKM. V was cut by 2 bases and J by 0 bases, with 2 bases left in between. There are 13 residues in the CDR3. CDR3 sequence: CASSLISNQPQHF. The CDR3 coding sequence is TGTGCCAGCAGTTTAATTAGCAATCAGCCCCAGCATTTT.

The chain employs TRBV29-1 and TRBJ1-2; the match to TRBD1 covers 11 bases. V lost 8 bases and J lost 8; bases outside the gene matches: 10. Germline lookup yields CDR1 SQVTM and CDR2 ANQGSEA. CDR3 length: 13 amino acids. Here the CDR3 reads CSYVGQGAAGYTF. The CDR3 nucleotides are TGCAGCTACGTAGGACAGGGGGCCGCGGGCTACACCTTC.

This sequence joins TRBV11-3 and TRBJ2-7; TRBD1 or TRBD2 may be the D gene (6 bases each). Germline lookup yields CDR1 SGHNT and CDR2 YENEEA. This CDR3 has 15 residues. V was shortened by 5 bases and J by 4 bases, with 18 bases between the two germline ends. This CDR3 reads CASSPGGGPPYEQYF. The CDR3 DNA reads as TGTGCCAGCAGCCCCGGGGGCGGGCCCCCTTACGAGCAGTACTTC.

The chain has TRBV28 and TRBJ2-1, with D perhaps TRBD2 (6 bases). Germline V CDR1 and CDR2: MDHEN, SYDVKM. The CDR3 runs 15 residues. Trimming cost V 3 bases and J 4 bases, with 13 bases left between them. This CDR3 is CASSFRGEAYNEQFF. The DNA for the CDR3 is TGTGCCAGCAGTTTCCGCGGGGAGGCATACAATGAGCAGTTCTTC.

The CDR3 sequence is CASSRRGNTEAFF. For the CDR3, the DNA is TGTGCCAGCAGCCGGAGGGGAAACACTGAAGCTTTCTTT. The chain couples TRBV3-1 (or the pseudogene TRBV3-2) to TRBJ1-1, with a weak D call TRBD1 (5 bases). V lost 4 bases to trimming and J lost 2 bases, with 8 bases between them. Germline V gene data show CDR1 as LGHDT and CDR2 as YNNKEL (reference sequence). CDR3 length: 13 amino acids.

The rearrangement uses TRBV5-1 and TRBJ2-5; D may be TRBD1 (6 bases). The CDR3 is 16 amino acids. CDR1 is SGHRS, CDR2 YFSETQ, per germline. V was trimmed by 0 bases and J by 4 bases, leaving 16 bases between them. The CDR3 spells CASSLEAGASGETQYF. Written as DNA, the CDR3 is TGCGCCAGCAGCTTGGAGGCAGGGGCTTCGGGAGAGACCCAGTACTTC.

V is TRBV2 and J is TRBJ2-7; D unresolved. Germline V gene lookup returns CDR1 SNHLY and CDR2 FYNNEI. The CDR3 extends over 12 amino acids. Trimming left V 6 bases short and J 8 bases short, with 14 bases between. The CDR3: CASSAPLNQQYF. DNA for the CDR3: TGTGCCAGCAGCGCGCCTTTGAATCAGCAGTACTTC.